Presented here are 6 T cell receptor beta chains from one specimen sequenced in a study of T cell responses to AZD1222 COVID-19 vaccine. Here immunoSEQ multiplex PCR was the method, and the copy in TCRdb shows in-frame clones only, minus some. The data contain 150,000 to 200,000 clones, 88% of them seen just once; the ten biggest clones take up about 9.9%. Sample: peripheral blood, taken 28 days after the second AZD1222 dose. The receptors were gathered from an adult who received the AZD1222 COVID-19 vaccine.

This chain links TRBV5-4 with TRBJ2-5; D unresolved. The V end lost 1 base, the J end lost 2 bases, and 6 bases lay between the germline ends. Germline CDR1 SGHNT, CDR2 YYREEE (reference sequence). The CDR3 totals 13 residues. The DNA for the CDR3 is TGTGCCAGCAGCTTGCGGAGTCAAGAGACCCAGTACTTC. Translating it yields CASSLRSQETQYF. The whole variable domain, remainder taken from reference TRBV5-4 and TRBJ2-5, is ETGVTQSPTHLIKTRGQQVTLRCSSQSGHNTVSWYQQALGQGPQFIFQYYREEENGRGNFPPRFSGLQFPNYSSELNVNALELDDSALYLCASSLRSQETQYFGPGTRLLVL.

V is TRBV7-9 and J is TRBJ2-5; no clear D. The CDR3 is 16 amino acids. Looked up from germline, CDR1 is SEHNR and CDR2 is FQNEAQ (reference sequence). With 5 bases removed from V and 7 bases from J, the gap between germline ends came to 23 bases. CDR3 sequence reads: CASSLPGGPRERTQYF. The CDR3 DNA is TGTGCCAGCAGCCTCCCCGGCGGACCGCGAGAAAGGACCCAGTACTTC.

The chain carries TRBV25-1 and TRBJ1-1, with TRBD1 identical over 12 bases. V lost 4 bases and J lost 6; bases outside the gene matches: 6. This CDR3 comprises 15 residues. Germline V gene lookup returns CDR1 MGHDK and CDR2 SYGVNS. The DNA for the CDR3 is TGTGCCAGCAGTGGGGACAGGGGGCGAGGGTCTGAAGCTTTCTTT. Its translation is CASSGDRGRGSEAFF.

The chain employs TRBV7-2 and TRBJ1-6; 7 bases are a match to TRBD1. V trimming: 1 base; J trimming: 11 bases; junction bases outside the gene matches: 17. Germline-derived CDR1 and CDR2 are SGHTA and FQGNSA. The CDR3 runs to 18 residues. CDR3 region: CASSLVMRDRDRVPPLHF. The CDR3 coding sequence is TGTGCCAGCAGCTTAGTTATGAGGGACAGAGATAGGGTGCCACCCCTCCACTTT. Together with reference TRBV7-2 and TRBJ1-6, the CDR3 gives the full variable domain: GAGVSQSPSNKVTEKGKDVELRCDPISGHTALYWYRQSLGQGLEFLIYFQGNSAPDKSGLPSDRFSAERTGGSVSTLTIQRTQQEDSAVYLCASSLVMRDRDRVPPLHFGNGTRLTVT.

CDR3 bases: TGTGCCTGGAGTCCCGGCAGGGTTACCTATAATTCACCCCTCCACTTT. Its translation is CAWSPGRVTYNSPLHF. The V gene is TRBV30, the J gene TRBJ1-6; D is perhaps TRBD1 (5 bases). V was pared by 2 bases and J by 2 bases, with 13 bases between. The CDR3 length is 16 residues. The germline V gene has CDR1 GTSNPN and CDR2 SVGIG (reference sequence).

The count of this clone is one. V is TRBV3-1 (or the pseudogene TRBV3-2) and J is TRBJ1-2, with 7 nucleotides matching TRBD1. The germline CDR1 and CDR2 sequences are LGHDT and YNNKEL (reference sequence). The CDR3 length is 17 residues. Germline trimming cut 3 bases from V and 6 bases from J; bases unmatched to any gene: 16. This CDR3 is CASSQGPGGPAANGYTF. The CDR3 bases are TGTGCCAGCAGCCAGGGTCCAGGGGGGCCAGCTGCAAATGGCTACACCTTC.